The entry below describes one T cell receptor beta chain. The antigen remains unidentified. Donors consisted of healthy bone marrow donors. The record originates from a study of cytomegalovirus exposure and HLA in healthy donors. Study-level findings and limits: TCR association rates varied by HLA locus in a later analysis, with DRB1 highest and HLA-C lowest.

Primers: 60 Vbeta forward and 13 Jbeta reverse. Some clones are missing from TCRdb's copy, which holds only in-frame ones; the method was immunoSEQ multiplex PCR. The sample contains about 190,000 clones, around 80% of which appear only once. The CDR3 runs 11 residues. Trimming cost V 10 bases and J 6 bases, with 13 bases left between them. Germline V gene data show CDR1 as MDHEN and CDR2 as SYDVKM. The chain combines TRBV28 with TRBJ2-7; D is possibly TRBD1 (6 bases). This clonotype originated in a man aged 40-50 years in good health and CMV-seropositive. The material sequenced was PBMCs. The CDR3 spells CATQAGAEQYF. In DNA, the CDR3 is TGTGCCACCCAGGCAGGGGCCGAGCAGTACTTC.